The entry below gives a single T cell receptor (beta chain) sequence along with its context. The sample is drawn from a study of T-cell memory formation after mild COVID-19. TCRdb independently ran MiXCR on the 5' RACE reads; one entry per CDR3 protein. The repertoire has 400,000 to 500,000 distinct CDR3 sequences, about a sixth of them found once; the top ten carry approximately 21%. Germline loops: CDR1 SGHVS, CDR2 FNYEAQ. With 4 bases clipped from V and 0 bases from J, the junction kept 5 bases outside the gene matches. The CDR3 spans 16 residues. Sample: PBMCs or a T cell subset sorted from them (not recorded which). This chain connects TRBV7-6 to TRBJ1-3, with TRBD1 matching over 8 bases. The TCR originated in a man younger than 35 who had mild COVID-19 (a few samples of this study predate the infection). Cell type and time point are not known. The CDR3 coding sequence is TGTGCCAGCAGCTCAGGGGACAGGAGCTCTGGAAACACCATATATTTT. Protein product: CASSSGDRSSGNTIYF.